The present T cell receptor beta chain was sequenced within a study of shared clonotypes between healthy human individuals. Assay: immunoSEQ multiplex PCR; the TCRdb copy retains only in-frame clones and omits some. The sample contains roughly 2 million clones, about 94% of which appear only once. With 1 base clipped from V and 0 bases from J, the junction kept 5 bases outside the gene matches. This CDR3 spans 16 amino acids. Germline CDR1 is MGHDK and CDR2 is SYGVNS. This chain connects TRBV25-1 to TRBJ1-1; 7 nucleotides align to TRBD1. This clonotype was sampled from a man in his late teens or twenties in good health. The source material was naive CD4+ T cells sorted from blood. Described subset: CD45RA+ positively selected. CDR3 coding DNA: TGTGCCAGCAGTGAATTGGGGGGGACAGTGAACACTGAAGCTTTCTTT. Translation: CASSELGGTVNTEAFF.